One sample yielded the 19 T cell receptor beta chains listed below, sequenced in a study of breast tumors, draining lymph nodes, adjacent tissues. The lymph nodes were axillary draining lymph nodes from breast cancer patients. TCRdb recomputed calls from the multiplex PCR reads with MiXCR, one row per CDR3 protein. The repertoire includes about 130,000 distinct CDR3 sequences, roughly 21% of them detected once, and less than 4% sits in the top ten. The sample taken for sequencing was axillary lymph node tissue. The receptors stem from a female donor with breast cancer. Some clones in this sample may be carry-over from other donors' samples.

This clonotype was seen at least ten times. This chain joins TRBV6-5 and TRBJ1-2, with TRBD1 as a possible D gene (5 bases). The germline V gene encodes CDR1 MNHEY and CDR2 SVGAGI. CDR3 length: 14 residues. Deletions cut 5 bases from V and 3 bases from J, with 13 bases between. CDR3 nucleotides: TGTGCCAGCAGTCAGACGGGGGGGTACTATGGCTACACCTTC. This translates into CASSQTGGYYGYTF.

This clonotype was detected many times. The chain couples TRBV20-1 to TRBJ2-1; TRBD1 agrees at 9 bases. The junction had 12 bases not matched to a gene; V was cut back by 4 bases and J by 8 bases. This CDR3 contains 15 residues. From germline, CDR1 is DFQATT and CDR2 SNEGSKA (reference sequence). The CDR3: CSATTGGSYAHEQFF. The DNA for the CDR3 is TGCAGTGCTACTACAGGGGGCTCCTACGCCCATGAGCAGTTCTTC.

At least ten counts were recorded for this clonotype. The V call is TRBV5-5, the J call TRBJ2-3, with 15 bases matching TRBD2. The junction had 8 bases not matched to a gene; V was cut back by 3 bases and J by 6 bases. The V gene's germline CDR1 is SGHKS and CDR2 YYEKEE (reference sequence). This CDR3 comprises 17 residues. For the CDR3, the DNA is TGTGCCAGCAGCTGGGCCGGGACTAGCGGGGGGTTCGATACGCAGTATTTT. It yields the protein CASSWAGTSGGFDTQYF.

The table lists this clonotype with many counts. The chain combines TRBV15 with TRBJ2-3, with D unresolved. This CDR3 is 17 amino acids long. Trimming removed 1 base at V and 0 bases at J, with 14 bases between. The germline gives CDR1 LNHNV, CDR2 YYDKDF (reference sequence). The CDR3 is CATSRGPSYPSTDTQYF. As DNA, the CDR3 is TGTGCCACCAGCAGAGGACCCAGCTATCCTAGCACAGATACGCAGTATTTT.

Remarks on this clonotype: At one end, the junction sequence differs from germline, possibly due to a read error. V usage is TRBV11-2 and J usage is TRBJ2-5, with TRBD2 matching 15 bases. The germline V gene encodes CDR1 SGHAT and CDR2 FQNNGV. CDR3 length: 16 amino acids. The chain's CDR3 is CASSAGLAGGQETQHF. The CDR3 nucleotides are TGTGCCAGCAGCGCGGGACTAGCGGGAGGCCAAGAGACCCAGCACTTC.

This clonotype came up many times. The chain carries TRBV3-1 and TRBJ1-6, with D unclear. This CDR3 comprises 14 residues. V gave up 0 bases and J gave up 13 bases, with 13 bases separating them. The germline gives CDR1 LGHDT, CDR2 YNNKEL (reference sequence). In DNA, the CDR3 is TGTGCCAGCAGCCAAGAAGGTGCCAGGCGTCCCCTCCACTTT. Translation: CASSQEGARRPLHF.

Concerning this clonotype: Being one base from a much bigger clone, this may be a read error. This sequence joins TRBV9 and TRBJ2-1; D call uncertain. V was trimmed by 4 bases and J by 8 bases, leaving 13 bases between them. The germline V gene encodes CDR1 SGDLS and CDR2 YYNGEE. The CDR3 extends over 13 amino acids. The CDR3 sequence: CASSIEQTHEQFF. Here the CDR3 DNA reads TGTGCCAGCAGCATAGAGCAGACGCATGAGCAGTTCTTC.

Ten or more counts support this clonotype. The rearrangement uses TRBV29-1 and TRBJ2-7; 8 nucleotides agree with TRBD1. The J segment lost 3 bases and the V segment lost 7 bases, leaving 5 bases of the junction unmatched. The CDR3 totals 12 residues. Germline loops: CDR1 SQVTM, CDR2 ANQGSEA. The CDR3 sequence: CSAETGVYEQYF. CDR3 bases: TGCAGCGCTGAGACAGGGGTCTACGAGCAGTACTTC.

This clonotype was seen ten or more times. The genes are TRBV15 and TRBJ2-5; D gene uncertain. Germline-derived CDR1 and CDR2 are LNHNV and YYDKDF (reference sequence). The CDR3 is 14 residues long. V was cut by 0 bases and J by 3 bases, with 8 bases left in between. The CDR3 protein is CATSRDRAEETQYF. The CDR3 coding sequence is TGTGCCACCAGCAGAGATCGGGCGGAAGAGACCCAGTACTTC.

This clonotype was recorded at least ten times. J is TRBJ1-2 and V is TRBV6-1; 11 bases map to TRBD1. The length of the CDR3 is 13 residues. The trim removed 8 bases at V and 7 bases at J, leaving 6 bases unmatched. The germline V gene encodes CDR1 MNHNS and CDR2 SASEGT. CDR3 residues: CASGTGGYIGYTF. The CDR3 nucleotides read TGTGCCAGCGGGACAGGGGGTTATATTGGCTACACCTTC.

This clonotype was seen at least ten times. This sequence joins TRBV7-8 and TRBJ2-3, with TRBD2 matching 10 bases. Germline CDR1 and CDR2: SGHVS and FQNEAQ. The CDR3 is 18 residues long. With 2 bases clipped from V and 0 bases from J, the junction kept 8 bases outside the gene matches. The CDR3 reads CASSLSSSGGVSTDTQYF. The CDR3 coding sequence is TGTGCCAGCAGCTTAAGCTCTAGCGGGGGAGTTAGCACAGATACGCAGTATTTT.

Worth noting for this clonotype: The junction shows a germline mismatch at one end, possibly a read error. The V call is TRBV28, the J call TRBJ2-2; a possible D gene is TRBD2 (5 bases). The CDR3 covers 13 residues. Germline V gives CDR1 MDHEN, CDR2 SYDVKM. In nucleotides, the CDR3 is TGTGCCAGCACGCAGCTAAACACCGGGGAGCTGCTTTTT. It codes for CASTQLNTGELLF.

About this clonotype: Since a much larger clone is just one base distant, this may be a read error. J is TRBJ2-1 and V is TRBV29-1, with D perhaps matching TRBD1 or TRBD2 (6 bases each). This CDR3 comprises 15 residues. Germline CDR1 reads SQVTM; CDR2 reads ANQGSEA. The CDR3 reads CSVALRGGTHNEQLF. CDR3 coding DNA: TGCAGCGTTGCCCTTAGAGGGGGGACTCACAATGAGCAGCTCTTC.

This clonotype has ten or more counts. The V call is TRBV7-8, the J call TRBJ2-1, with D uncertain. Germline-derived CDR1 and CDR2 are SGHVS and FQNEAQ. The length of the CDR3 is 14 residues. V lost 5 bases and J lost 3, with 11 bases in between. The CDR3 nucleotides read TGTGCCAGCAGCAGAACAGATTACTACAATGAGCAGTTCTTC. The encoded protein is CASSRTDYYNEQFF.

Note on this clonotype: A much bigger clone sits one base away, suggesting this may be a read error. The CDR3 nucleotides read TGTGCCAGCAGCTTGGATCCCGGGAGGGGGCTAGATACGCAGTGTTTT. It codes for CASSLDPGRGLDTQCF. The chain combines TRBV5-4 with TRBJ2-3; D is perhaps TRBD2 (8 bases). This CDR3 is 16 amino acids long. In germline, CDR1 is SGHNT, CDR2 YYREEE (reference sequence).

Notes on this clonotype: This may come from a read error, since a much larger clone is one base off. The chain joins TRBV27 to TRBJ2-2, with 8 bases matching TRBD2. This CDR3 spans 17 amino acids. Germline loops: CDR1 MNHEY, CDR2 SMNVEV (reference sequence). V was pared by 5 bases and J by 6 bases, with 14 bases of the junction left unmatched. CDR3 amino acids: CASSPLFGVAGSGELFF. As DNA, the CDR3 is TGTGCCAGCAGTCCCTTGTTTGGGGTAGCGGGATCCGGGGAGCTGTTTTTT.

This clonotype was counted ten times or more. The chain joins TRBV7-2 to TRBJ2-1; no firm D call. This CDR3 is 13 amino acids long. The V end was cut by 3 bases, the J end by 6 bases, with 9 bases between. Germline lookup yields CDR1 SGHTA and CDR2 FQGNSA. The CDR3 loop is CASSFSRGNEQFF. CDR3 nucleotide sequence: TGTGCCAGCAGCTTTAGCCGAGGCAATGAGCAGTTCTTC.

This clonotype was found many times. The rearrangement uses TRBV5-1 and TRBJ2-1, with a tentative D call TRBD1 (7 bases). Germline CDR1 SGHRS, CDR2 YFSETQ. Trimming cost V 3 bases and J 5 bases, with 15 bases left between them. CDR3 length: 15 residues. This CDR3 is CASSSTGEAHNEQFF. The CDR3 coding sequence is TGCGCCAGCAGCTCCACAGGGGAGGCTCACAATGAGCAGTTCTTC.

The DNA of the CDR3 is TGCAGTGCTGAAACCGGGACAGGGCCGACCGGGGAGCTGTTTTTT. Amino acids: CSAETGTGPTGELFF. The chain has TRBV20-1 and TRBJ2-2; 9 positions agree with TRBD1. Germline V gene lookup returns CDR1 DFQATT and CDR2 SNEGSKA (reference sequence). Trimming cost V 5 bases and J 5 bases; bases outside gene matches: 9. This CDR3 spans 15 amino acids.